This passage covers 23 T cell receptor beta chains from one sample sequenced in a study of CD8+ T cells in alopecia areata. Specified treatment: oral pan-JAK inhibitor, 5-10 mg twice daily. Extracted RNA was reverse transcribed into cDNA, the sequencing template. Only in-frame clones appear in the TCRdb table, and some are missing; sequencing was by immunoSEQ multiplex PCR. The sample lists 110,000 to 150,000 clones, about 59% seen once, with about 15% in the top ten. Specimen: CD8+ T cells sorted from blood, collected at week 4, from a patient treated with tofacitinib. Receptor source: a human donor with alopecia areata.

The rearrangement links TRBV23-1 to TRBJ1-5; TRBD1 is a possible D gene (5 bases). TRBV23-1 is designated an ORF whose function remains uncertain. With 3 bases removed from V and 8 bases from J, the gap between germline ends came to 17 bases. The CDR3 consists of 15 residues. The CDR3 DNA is TGCGCCAGCAGTCATTTGTTGGGACCGGCGGAGCCCCAGCATTTT. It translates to CASSHLLGPAEPQHF.

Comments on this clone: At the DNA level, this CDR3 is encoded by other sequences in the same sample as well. For the CDR3, the DNA is TGTGCCTGGTCAAGACAGGGCGATCAGCCCCAGCATTTT. This gives the protein CAWSRQGDQPQHF. J is TRBJ1-5 and V is TRBV30, with TRBD1 matching over 7 bases. CDR1 is GTSNPN, CDR2 SVGIG, per germline (reference sequence). This CDR3 has 13 residues. V shed 5 bases and J 5 bases; nucleotides not matched to a gene: 6.

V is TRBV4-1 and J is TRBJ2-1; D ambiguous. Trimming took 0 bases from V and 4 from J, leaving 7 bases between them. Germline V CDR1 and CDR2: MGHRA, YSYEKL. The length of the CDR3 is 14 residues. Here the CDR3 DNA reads TGCGCCAGCAGCCAAGATGCGGAATACAATGAGCAGTTCTTC. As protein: CASSQDAEYNEQFF.

The CDR3: CASSEGTLPEDGYTF. The CDR3 DNA follows: TGTGCCAGCAGTGAAGGAACTCTTCCGGAGGATGGCTACACCTTC. The chain combines TRBV25-1 with TRBJ1-2; D ambiguous. Trimming shortened V by 2 bases and J by 6 bases, and 16 bases separated the two germline ends. There are 15 residues in the CDR3. The germline V gene has CDR1 MGHDK and CDR2 SYGVNS.

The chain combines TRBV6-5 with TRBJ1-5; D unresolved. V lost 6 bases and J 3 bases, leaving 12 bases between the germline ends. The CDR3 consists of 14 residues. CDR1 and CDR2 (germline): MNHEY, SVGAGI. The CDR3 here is CASSMEGFNQPQHF. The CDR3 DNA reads TGTGCCAGCAGCATGGAGGGTTTCAATCAGCCCCAGCATTTT.

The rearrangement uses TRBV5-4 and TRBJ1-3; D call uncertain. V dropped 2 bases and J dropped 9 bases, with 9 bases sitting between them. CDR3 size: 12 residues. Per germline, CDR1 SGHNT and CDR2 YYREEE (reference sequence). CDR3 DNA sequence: TGTGCCAGCAGCTTTGGGGAGAGCACCATATATTTT. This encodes CASSFGESTIYF. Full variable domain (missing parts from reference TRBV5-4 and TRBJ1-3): ETGVTQSPTHLIKTRGQQVTLRCSSQSGHNTVSWYQQALGQGPQFIFQYYREEENGRGNFPPRFSGLQFPNYSSELNVNALELDDSALYLCASSFGESTIYFGEGSWLTVV.

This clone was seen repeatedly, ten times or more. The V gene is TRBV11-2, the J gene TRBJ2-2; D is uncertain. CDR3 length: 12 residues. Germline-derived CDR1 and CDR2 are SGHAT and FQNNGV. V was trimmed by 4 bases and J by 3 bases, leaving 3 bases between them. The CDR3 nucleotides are TGTGCCAGCAGCTGGGACACCGGGGAGCTGTTTTTT. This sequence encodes CASSWDTGELFF.

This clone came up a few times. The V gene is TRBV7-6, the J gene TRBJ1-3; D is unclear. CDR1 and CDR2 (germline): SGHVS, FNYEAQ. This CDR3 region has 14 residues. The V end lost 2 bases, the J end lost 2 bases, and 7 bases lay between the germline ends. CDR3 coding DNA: TGTGCCAGCAGCTTATGGCAGCCTGGAAACACCATATATTTT. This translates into CASSLWQPGNTIYF.

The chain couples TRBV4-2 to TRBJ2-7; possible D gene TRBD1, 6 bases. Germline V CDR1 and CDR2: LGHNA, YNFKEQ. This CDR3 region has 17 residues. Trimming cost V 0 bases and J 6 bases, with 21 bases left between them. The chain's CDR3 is CASSQDQLDSVPPEQYF. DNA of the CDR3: TGTGCCAGCAGCCAAGATCAACTGGACAGCGTACCCCCCGAGCAGTACTTC.

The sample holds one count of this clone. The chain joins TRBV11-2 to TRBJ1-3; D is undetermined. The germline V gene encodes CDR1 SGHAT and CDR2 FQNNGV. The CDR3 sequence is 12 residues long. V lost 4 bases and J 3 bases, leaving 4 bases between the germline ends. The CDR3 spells CASSSLGNTIYF. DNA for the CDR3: TGTGCCAGCAGCTCCCTTGGAAACACCATATATTTT.

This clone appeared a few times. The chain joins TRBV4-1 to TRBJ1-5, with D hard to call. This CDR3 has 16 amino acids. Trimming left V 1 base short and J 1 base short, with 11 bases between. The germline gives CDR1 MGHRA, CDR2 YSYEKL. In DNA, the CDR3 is TGCGCCAGCAGCCAAGCGGCCGGGTTGAGCAATCAGCCCCAGCATTTT. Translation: CASSQAAGLSNQPQHF.

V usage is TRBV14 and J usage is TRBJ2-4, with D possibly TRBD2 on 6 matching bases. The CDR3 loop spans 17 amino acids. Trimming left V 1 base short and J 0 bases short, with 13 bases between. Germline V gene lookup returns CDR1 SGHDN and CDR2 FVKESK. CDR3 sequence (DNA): TGTGCCAGCAGCCAAGGGGTAGGCGGGGAAGCCAAAAACATTCAGTACTTC. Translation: CASSQGVGGEAKNIQYF. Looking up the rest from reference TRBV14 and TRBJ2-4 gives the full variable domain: EAGVTQFPSHSVIEKGQTVTLRCDPISGHDNLYWYRRVMGKEIKFLLHFVKESKQDESGMPNNRFLAERTGGTYSTLKVQPAELEDSGVYFCASSQGVGGEAKNIQYFGAGTRLSVL.

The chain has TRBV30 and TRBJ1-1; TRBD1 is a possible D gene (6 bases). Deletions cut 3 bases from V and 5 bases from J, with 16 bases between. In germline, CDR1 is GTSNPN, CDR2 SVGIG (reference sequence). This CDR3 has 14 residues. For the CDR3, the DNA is TGTGCCTGGAGCCGGGGGGCTATAAGGACTGAAGCTTTCTTT. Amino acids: CAWSRGAIRTEAFF.

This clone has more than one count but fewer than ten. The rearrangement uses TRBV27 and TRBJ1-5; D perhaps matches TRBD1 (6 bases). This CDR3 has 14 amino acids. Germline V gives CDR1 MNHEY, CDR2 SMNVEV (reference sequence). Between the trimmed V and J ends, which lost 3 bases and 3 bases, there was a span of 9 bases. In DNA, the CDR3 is TGTGCCAGCAGTTTGGACAGCCTCAATCAGCCCCAGCATTTT. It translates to CASSLDSLNQPQHF.

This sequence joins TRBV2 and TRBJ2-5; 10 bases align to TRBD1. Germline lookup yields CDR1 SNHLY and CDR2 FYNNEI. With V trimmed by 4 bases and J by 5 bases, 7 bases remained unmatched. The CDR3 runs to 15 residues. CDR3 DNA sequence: TGTGCCAGCAGTGCGACAGGGGGCGGGAAGGAGACCCAGTACTTC. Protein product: CASSATGGGKETQYF.

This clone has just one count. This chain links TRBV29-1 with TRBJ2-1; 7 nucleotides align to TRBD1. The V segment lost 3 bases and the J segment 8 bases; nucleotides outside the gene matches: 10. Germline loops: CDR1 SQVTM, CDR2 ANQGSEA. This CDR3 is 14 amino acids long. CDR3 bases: TGCAGCGTTGACCCCAGGGGGAACTGGGATGAGCAGTTCTTC. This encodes CSVDPRGNWDEQFF.

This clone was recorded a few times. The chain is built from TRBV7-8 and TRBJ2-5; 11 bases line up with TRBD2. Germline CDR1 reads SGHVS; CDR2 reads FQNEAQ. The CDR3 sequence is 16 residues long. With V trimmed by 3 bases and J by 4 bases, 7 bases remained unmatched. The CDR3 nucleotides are TGTGCCAGCAGCTTTATTAGCGGGGGGGCCGGAGAGACCCAGTACTTC. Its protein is CASSFISGGAGETQYF.

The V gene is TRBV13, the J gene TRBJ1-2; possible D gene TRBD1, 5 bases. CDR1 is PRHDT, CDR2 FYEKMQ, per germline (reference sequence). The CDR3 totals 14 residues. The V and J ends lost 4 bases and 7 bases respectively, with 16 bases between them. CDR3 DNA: TGTGCCAGCAGCTCCCGTCAGGACATGGCTGGCTACACCTTC. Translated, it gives CASSSRQDMAGYTF.

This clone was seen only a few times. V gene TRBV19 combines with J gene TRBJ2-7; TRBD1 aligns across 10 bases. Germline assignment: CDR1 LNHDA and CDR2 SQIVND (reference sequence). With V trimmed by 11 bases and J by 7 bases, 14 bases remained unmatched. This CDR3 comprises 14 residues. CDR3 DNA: TGTGCCTGGACTCCAGGGACAGGGGTTCAGGAGCAGTACTTC. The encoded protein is CAWTPGTGVQEQYF.

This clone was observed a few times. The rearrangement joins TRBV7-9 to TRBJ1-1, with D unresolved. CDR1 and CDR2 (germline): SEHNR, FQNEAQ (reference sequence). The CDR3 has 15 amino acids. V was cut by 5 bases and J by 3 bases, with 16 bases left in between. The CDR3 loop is CASSLPLGGDTEAFF. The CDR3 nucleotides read TGTGCCAGCAGCCTACCTCTAGGAGGAGACACTGAAGCTTTCTTT.

As DNA, the CDR3 is TGTGCCAGCAGTCGGCTACTAGCGGGGGGGCCCGATACGCAGTATTTT. Its protein product is CASSRLLAGGPDTQYF. This chain joins TRBV27 and TRBJ2-3; 13 nucleotides match TRBD2. Germline CDR1 and CDR2: MNHEY and SMNVEV (reference sequence). Trimming at V came to 5 bases and at J to 6 bases, leaving 8 bases not matched to a gene. The CDR3 runs to 16 residues.

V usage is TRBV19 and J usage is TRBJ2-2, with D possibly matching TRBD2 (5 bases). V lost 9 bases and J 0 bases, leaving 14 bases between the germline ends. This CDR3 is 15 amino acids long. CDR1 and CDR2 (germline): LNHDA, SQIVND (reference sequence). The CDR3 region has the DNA TGTGCCAGCACCACTCCGGGGACGAACACCGGGGAGCTGTTTTTT. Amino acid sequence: CASTTPGTNTGELFF.

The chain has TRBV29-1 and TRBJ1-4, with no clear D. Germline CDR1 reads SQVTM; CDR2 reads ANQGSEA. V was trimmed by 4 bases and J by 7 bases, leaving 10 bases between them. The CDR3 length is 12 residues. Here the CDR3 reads CSVGERGEKLFF. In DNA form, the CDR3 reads TGCAGCGTTGGGGAGAGAGGTGAAAAACTGTTTTTT.